This T cell receptor beta chain appears in the sequencing data of a study of T cell clones after liver transplantation. Profiled with immunoSEQ multiplex PCR; TCRdb holds only in-frame clones, not every one. The sample has more than 100,000 clones; roughly 80% are singletons. The CDR3 contains 17 residues. Germline loops: CDR1 SGHTA, CDR2 FQGNSA. Trimming left V 6 bases short and J 3 bases short, with 20 bases between. The chain has TRBV7-2 and TRBJ2-2, with D perhaps assigned TRBD1 or TRBD2 (6 bases each). The sequence was obtained from a human patient who received a liver transplant. Some T cells here may be from the graft donor. The material sequenced was CD4+ T cells from blood, taken approximately 50 months after liver transplant. DNA of the CDR3: TGTGCCAGCAGGCAAAAGTGGGGGGCGCAGGACACCGGGGAGCTGTTTTTT. This sequence encodes CASRQKWGAQDTGELFF. Complete variable domain (other parts from reference TRBV7-2 and TRBJ2-2): GAGVSQSPSNKVTEKGKDVELRCDPISGHTALYWYRQSLGQGLEFLIYFQGNSAPDKSGLPSDRFSAERTGGSVSTLTIQRTQQEDSAVYLCASRQKWGAQDTGELFFGEGSRLTVL.